These T cell receptor beta chains were read from a single sample in a study of neurological immune-mediated disorders. TCRdb re-analysed the 5' RACE reads in MiXCR, keeping a single row per CDR3 protein. The sample consists of around 70,000 distinct CDR3 sequences, about 3% of them appearing once. Material: PBMCs. The receptors here all came from a woman between 50 and 59 years old with multiple sclerosis. Both conserved end residues are part of each CDR3. D genes are given only for firm matches. Each size is once, few, many or a size class.

clone_size	d_call	v_call	j_call	cdr3_aa	cdr3_nt
many	.	TRBV7-2	TRBJ2-1	CASSLARTDYNEQFF	TGTGCCAGCAGCTTAGCTAGAACAGACTACAATGAGCAGTTCTTC
many	TRBD2	TRBV6-2/TRBV6-3	TRBJ2-1	CASSYLGLAGKDEQFF	TGTGCCAGCAGTTACTTGGGACTAGCCGGGAAGGATGAGCAGTTCTTC
few	.	TRBV5-5	TRBJ1-4	CTSSVVPTNEKLFF	TGTACCAGCTCCGTCGTTCCAACTAATGAAAAACTGTTTTTT
many	.	TRBV29-1	TRBJ2-5	CSAGHTRGETQYF	TGCAGCGCCGGACACACAAGGGGGGAGACCCAGTACTTC
many	.	TRBV27	TRBJ2-2	CASSGRGAPGELFF	TGTGCCAGCAGCGGCAGGGGAGCCCCCGGGGAGCTGTTTTTT
once	TRBD1	TRBV9	TRBJ2-1	CASSDHPDRAGEQFF	TGTGCCAGCAGCGACCACCCCGACAGGGCGGGTGAGCAGTTCTTT
many	TRBD1	TRBV7-6	TRBJ2-3	CASSPNQGADTQYF	TGTGCCAGCAGCCCTAACCAGGGGGCAGATACGCAGTATTTT
many	.	TRBV20-1	TRBJ2-7	CSARDRGSSGEQYF	TGCAGTGCTAGAGACCGGGGCAGCTCGGGGGAGCAGTACTTC
many	.	TRBV6-6	TRBJ2-5	CASSYSPGGGETQYF	TGTGCCAGCAGTTACTCCCCCGGAGGGGGGGAGACCCAGTACTTC
many	.	TRBV5-1	TRBJ2-4	CASSGMDSQNIQYF	TGCGCCAGCAGCGGGATGGACAGTCAGAACATTCAGTACTTC
many	.	TRBV6-5	TRBJ2-7	CASSPTDDHEQYF	TGTGCCAGCAGTCCAACGGACGACCACGAGCAGTACTTC
many	.	TRBV5-1	TRBJ2-6	CASSKDSVFSGANVLTF	TGCGCCAGCAGCAAGGACAGCGTTTTCTCTGGGGCCAACGTCCTGACTTTC
many	TRBD1	TRBV6-5	TRBJ1-3	CASSYTGAGNTIYF	TGTGCCAGCAGTTACACAGGGGCTGGAAACACCATATATTTT
many	TRBD2	TRBV20-1	TRBJ2-2	CSARDGRAGWNTGELFF	TGCAGTGCTAGAGATGGGAGAGCGGGATGGAACACCGGGGAGCTGTTTTTT
many	TRBD1	TRBV10-3	TRBJ2-5	CAISPTGETQETQYF	TGTGCCATCAGCCCGACAGGGGAAACACAAGAGACCCAGTACTTC
many	.	TRBV20-1	TRBJ2-2	CSARDLSGPTGELFF	TGCAGTGCTAGAGATCTGAGCGGACCCACCGGGGAGCTGTTTTTT
many	TRBD1	TRBV20-1	TRBJ1-6	CSASGQERSYNSPLHF	TGCAGTGCTTCGGGACAGGAACGCTCCTATAATTCACCCCTCCACTTT
many	.	TRBV5-1	TRBJ2-5	CASSLARQTWETQYF	TGCGCCAGCAGCTTGGCCCGACAGACGTGGGAGACCCAGTACTTC
many	.	TRBV18	TRBJ1-1	CASSFAGLGTEAFF	TGTGCCAGCTCCTTCGCAGGGTTAGGCACTGAAGCTTTCTTT
many	.	TRBV9	TRBJ2-7	CASSEGPTFVYEQYF	TGTGCCAGCAGCGAGGGGCCCACTTTCGTCTACGAGCAGTACTTC
many	TRBD2	TRBV5-1	TRBJ2-7	CASSPGLAPYEQYF	TGCGCCAGCAGCCCGGGACTAGCCCCTTACGAGCAGTACTTC
many	.	TRBV27	TRBJ1-5	CASSFRGSNQPQHF	TGTGCCAGCAGTTTTAGGGGATCCAATCAGCCCCAGCATTTT
many	TRBD1	TRBV6-2/TRBV6-3	TRBJ1-5	CASSYSSFTGEIQPQHF	TGTGCCAGCAGTTACTCGAGTTTTACAGGGGAGATTCAGCCCCAGCATTTT
many	.	TRBV12-3/TRBV12-4	TRBJ2-4	CASSFFSGKNIQYF	TGTGCCAGCAGTTTCTTTTCTGGCAAAAACATTCAGTACTTC
many	TRBD1	TRBV3-1	TRBJ1-4	CASSPRGTGGLVGEKLFF	TGTGCCAGCAGCCCGAGGGGGACAGGGGGCTTGGTAGGAGAAAAACTGTTTTTT
many	TRBD2	TRBV5-1	TRBJ2-1	CASSLLAGGHNEQFF	TGCGCCAGCAGCTTGTTAGCGGGAGGTCACAATGAGCAGTTCTTC
many	TRBD1	TRBV29-1	TRBJ2-3	CSVSEWGQPTDTQYF	TGCAGCGTTTCGGAGTGGGGACAGCCGACAGATACGCAGTATTTT
many	.	TRBV7-2	TRBJ1-1	CASSLGLNTVEAFF	TGTGCCAGCAGCTTAGGTCTCAATACGGTTGAAGCTTTCTTT
many	.	TRBV28	TRBJ1-1	CASSPRTRLNTEAFF	TGTGCCAGCAGTCCCCGGACCCGCTTGAACACTGAAGCTTTCTTT
many	.	TRBV9	TRBJ2-1	CASSGGVGGMNEQFF	TGTGCCAGCAGTGGGGGCGTCGGCGGGATGAATGAGCAGTTCTTC
many	.	TRBV7-9	TRBJ1-5	CASSLVPGQPQHF	TGTGCCAGCAGCTTAGTGCCCGGTCAGCCCCAGCATTTT
many	.	TRBV20-1	TRBJ2-7	CSALSEVGRDEQYF	TGCAGTGCTTTAAGCGAAGTGGGTAGGGACGAGCAGTACTTC
many	TRBD1	TRBV20-1	TRBJ1-2	CSAIKTGAAGYTF	TGCAGTGCCATCAAGACAGGGGCAGCTGGCTACACCTTC
many	TRBD2	TRBV20-1	TRBJ2-1	CSASGASGTTRNEQFF	TGCAGTGCTAGTGGGGCTAGCGGGACGACTAGGAATGAGCAGTTCTTC
many	.	TRBV7-9	TRBJ2-1	CASSSGPTRPSNNEQFF	TGTGCCAGCAGTTCCGGACCAACTAGGCCCTCCAACAATGAGCAGTTCTTC
many	TRBD1	TRBV12-3/TRBV12-4	TRBJ2-1	CASRRDRVGHEQFF	TGTGCCAGCAGAAGAGACAGGGTAGGGCATGAGCAGTTCTTC
many	.	TRBV7-2	TRBJ1-2	CASSSPGPPTGYTF	TGTGCCAGCAGCTCCCCGGGACCCCCTACAGGCTACACCTTC
many	TRBD1	TRBV20-1	TRBJ2-3	CSARNSDRINTGADTQYF	TGCAGTGCCAGAAACTCGGATAGGATTAACACAGGGGCAGATACGCAGTATTTT
many	.	TRBV20-1	TRBJ2-1	CSARHPSLVNEQFF	TGCAGTGCTAGACATCCCTCACTGGTCAATGAGCAGTTCTTC
many	TRBD2	TRBV15	TRBJ2-1	CATRGTSGRERNNEQFF	TGTGCCACCAGAGGTACTAGCGGGAGGGAGCGCAACAATGAGCAGTTCTTC
many	.	TRBV7-9	TRBJ2-3	CASSGGGSADTQYF	TGTGCCAGCAGCGGGGGCGGGAGCGCAGATACGCAGTATTTT
many	.	TRBV29-1	TRBJ2-5	CSVAEQETQYF	TGCAGCGTTGCAGAGCAAGAGACCCAGTACTTC
many	.	TRBV20-1	TRBJ1-3	CSARVVSGAGNTIYF	TGCAGTGCTAGAGTCGTGTCGGGGGCGGGAAACACCATATATTTT
few	TRBD1	TRBV5-4	TRBJ2-2	CASSFPGQGAGTGELFF	TGTGCCAGCAGCTTTCCGGGACAGGGGGCTGGGACCGGGGAGCTGTTTTTT
many	.	TRBV29-1	TRBJ2-5	CSGWGGETQYF	TGCAGCGGGTGGGGAGGTGAGACCCAGTACTTC
many	TRBD1	TRBV5-1	TRBJ2-1	CASSLGTGGFNEQFF	TGCGCCAGCAGCCTCGGGACAGGGGGCTTTAATGAGCAGTTCTTC
many	TRBD1	TRBV5-6	TRBJ1-2	CASSLGDRGNGYTF	TGTGCCAGCAGCTTGGGGGACAGGGGGAATGGCTACACCTTC
many	.	TRBV7-9	TRBJ2-1	CASTDSTSGILDYNEQFF	TGTGCCAGCACCGATTCCACCTCCGGGATTTTAGACTACAATGAGCAGTTCTTC
many	.	TRBV11-3	TRBJ2-3	CASSPTGNTDTQYF	TGTGCCAGCAGCCCAACAGGGAACACAGATACGCAGTATTTT
many	TRBD1	TRBV9	TRBJ2-3	CASSAGTGGPDTQYF	TGTGCCAGCAGCGCCGGGACAGGGGGCCCTGATACGCAGTATTTT
many	.	TRBV7-9	TRBJ2-2	CASSLGQHGELFF	TGTGCCAGCAGCTTAGGTCAGCACGGGGAGCTGTTTTTT
many	.	TRBV18	TRBJ1-1	CASSPRTPGSTEAFF	TGTGCCAGCTCCCCTAGGACTCCCGGCAGCACTGAAGCTTTCTTT
many	.	TRBV5-5	TRBJ1-4	CASSLSGAKDEKLFF	TGTGCCAGCAGCCTTTCAGGGGCAAAGGATGAAAAACTGTTTTTT
many	.	TRBV29-1	TRBJ2-7	CSVQEVFEGYEQYF	TGCAGCGTTCAGGAAGTCTTCGAGGGATACGAGCAGTACTTC